This TCR beta chain came from a study of identifying expanded T cells in peripheral blood. Findings and limits, study-wide: Across healthy donors, higher total template counts meant significantly greater roughly two-week count variance. Differentially abundant clones: about 1.2 between replicates, about 17 at about 13 days, less than 20 at four.

During the collection period, no donor immune events like infections were recorded. Germline lookup yields CDR1 SGHTA and CDR2 FQGNSA. This CDR3 is 12 amino acids long. V lost 6 bases and J lost 8, with 13 bases in between. The data were produced by immunoSEQ multiplex PCR, yet TCRdb's version contains in-frame clones alone and is incomplete. Seen here are about 91,000 clones, around nine tenths observed once, and the top ten hold about 4.2%. As to this clone: Its antigen is not identified.

This sequence was found in a person aged 18 to 75 in good health. The J gene is TRBJ1-2, the V gene TRBV7-2; tentatively, D is TRBD1 (5 bases). Sequenced sample: blood. The CDR3 DNA sequence: TGTGCCAGCAGGTTCGGGGGAGGAGGCTACACCTTC. Its protein is CASRFGGGGYTF.